The entry that follows covers one T cell receptor (beta chain) sequence. Its matching antigen is unknown. Some clones are missing from TCRdb's copy, which holds only in-frame ones; the method was immunoSEQ multiplex PCR. The sample holds about 46,000 clones, 85% to 90% seen once. The source of the sample is a study of OX40 agonist ivuxolimab in advanced cancers. Across the whole study: The patients received agonistic anti-OX40 (CD134) antibody ivuxolimab. Dose-escalation patients suffered from hepatocellular carcinoma, melanoma, renal cell or head and neck cancer.

Study-level findings and limits: Within 6 weeks, CD4+ and CD8+ blood T cells expanded clonally at 0.1 to 3.0 mg/kg. Undetermined was the antigen specificity of the expanded peripheral T cells.

Trimming cost V 1 base and J 4 bases, with 14 bases left between them. Germline V gene data show CDR1 as SGHVS and CDR2 as FQNEAQ. The CDR3 consists of 15 residues. The source material was CD4+ or CD8+ T cells sorted from blood, sampled in a trial of the OX40 agonist ivuxolimab. The sequence was collected from an adult with an advanced solid tumor such as melanoma, head and neck, liver or kidney cancer. The gene calls are TRBV7-8 and TRBJ2-7, with TRBD1 as a possible D gene (7 bases). The CDR3 nucleotides read TGTGCCAGCAGCTTAGGACAGGGACTGGGGTACGAGCAGTACTTC. As protein: CASSLGQGLGYEQYF.